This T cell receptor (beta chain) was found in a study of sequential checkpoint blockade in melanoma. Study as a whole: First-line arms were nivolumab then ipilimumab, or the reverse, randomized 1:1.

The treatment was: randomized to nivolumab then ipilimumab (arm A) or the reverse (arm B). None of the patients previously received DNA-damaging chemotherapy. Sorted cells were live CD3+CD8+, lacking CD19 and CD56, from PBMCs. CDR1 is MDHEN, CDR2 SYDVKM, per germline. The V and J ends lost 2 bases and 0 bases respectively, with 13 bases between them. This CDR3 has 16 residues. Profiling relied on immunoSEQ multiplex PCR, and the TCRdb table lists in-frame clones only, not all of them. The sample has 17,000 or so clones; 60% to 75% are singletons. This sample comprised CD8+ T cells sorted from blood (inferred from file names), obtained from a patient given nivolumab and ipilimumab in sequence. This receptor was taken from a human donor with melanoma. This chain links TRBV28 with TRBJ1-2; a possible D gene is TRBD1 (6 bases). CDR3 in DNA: TGTGCCAGCAGTTTAACGACAGGAACTGCTAACTATGGCTACACCTTC. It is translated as CASSLTTGTANYGYTF.